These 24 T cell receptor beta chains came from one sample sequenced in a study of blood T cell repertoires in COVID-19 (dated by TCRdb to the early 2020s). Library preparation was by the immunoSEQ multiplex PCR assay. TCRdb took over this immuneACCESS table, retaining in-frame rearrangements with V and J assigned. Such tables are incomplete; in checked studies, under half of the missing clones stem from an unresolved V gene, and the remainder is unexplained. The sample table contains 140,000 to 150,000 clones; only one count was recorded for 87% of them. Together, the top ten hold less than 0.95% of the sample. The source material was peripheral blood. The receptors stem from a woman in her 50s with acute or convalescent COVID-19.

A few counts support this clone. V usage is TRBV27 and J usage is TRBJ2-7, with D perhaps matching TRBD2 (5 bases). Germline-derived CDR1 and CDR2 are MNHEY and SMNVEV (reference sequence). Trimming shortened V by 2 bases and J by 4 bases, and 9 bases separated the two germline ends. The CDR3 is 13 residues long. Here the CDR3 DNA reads TGTGCCAGCAGTTTAGGGGAGACGTACGAGCAGTACTTC. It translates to CASSLGETYEQYF.

CDR3 residues: CASSFGQGGTDTQYF. CDR3 coding DNA: TGTGCCAGCAGCTTCGGACAGGGGGGCACAGATACGCAGTATTTT. The V gene is TRBV11-1, the J gene TRBJ2-3; 10 bases agree with TRBD1. The CDR3 consists of 15 residues. Germline V lookup: CDR1 SGHAT, CDR2 FQDESV (reference sequence). V was pared by 3 bases and J by 1 base, with 1 base of the junction left unmatched. The entire variable domain, with the rest obtained from reference TRBV11-1 and TRBJ2-3, is as follows: EAEVAQSPRYKITEKSQAVAFWCDPISGHATLYWYRQILGQGPELLVQFQDESVVDDSQLPKDRFSAERLKGVDSTLKIQPAELGDSAMYLCASSFGQGGTDTQYFGPGTRLTVL.

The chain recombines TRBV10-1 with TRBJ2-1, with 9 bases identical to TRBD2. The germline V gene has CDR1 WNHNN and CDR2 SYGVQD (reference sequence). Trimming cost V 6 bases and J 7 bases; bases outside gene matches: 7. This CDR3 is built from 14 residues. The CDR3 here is CASSIAGVWNEQFF. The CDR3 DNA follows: TGCGCCAGCAGCATAGCGGGAGTGTGGAATGAGCAGTTCTTC.

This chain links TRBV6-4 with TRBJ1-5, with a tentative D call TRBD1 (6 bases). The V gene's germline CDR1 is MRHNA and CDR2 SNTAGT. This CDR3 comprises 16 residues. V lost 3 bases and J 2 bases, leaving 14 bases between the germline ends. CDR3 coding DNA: TGTGCCAGCAGTGAGGCAGGGGTAGGTGGCAATCAGCCCCAGCATTTT. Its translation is CASSEAGVGGNQPQHF.

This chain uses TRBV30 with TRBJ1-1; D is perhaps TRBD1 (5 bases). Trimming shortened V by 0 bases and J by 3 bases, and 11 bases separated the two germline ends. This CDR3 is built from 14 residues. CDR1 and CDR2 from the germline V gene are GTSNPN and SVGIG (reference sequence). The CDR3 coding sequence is TGTGCCTGGAGTGTTGCGGGGGGATACACTGAAGCTTTCTTT. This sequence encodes CAWSVAGGYTEAFF. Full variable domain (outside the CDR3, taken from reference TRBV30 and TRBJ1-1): SQTIHQWPATLVQPVGSPLSLECTVEGTSNPNLYWYRQAAGRGLQLLFYSVGIGQISSEVPQNLSASRPQDRQFILSSKKLLLSDSGFYLCAWSVAGGYTEAFFGQGTRLTVV.

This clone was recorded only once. The chain's CDR3 is CASSVAVQETQYF. In DNA, the CDR3 is TGTGCCAGCAGCGTAGCCGTGCAAGAGACCCAGTACTTC. The chain uses TRBV9 and TRBJ2-5; no reliable D call. V lost 0 bases and J 2 bases, leaving 5 bases between the germline ends. CDR3 length equals 13 residues. Per germline, CDR1 SGDLS and CDR2 YYNGEE.

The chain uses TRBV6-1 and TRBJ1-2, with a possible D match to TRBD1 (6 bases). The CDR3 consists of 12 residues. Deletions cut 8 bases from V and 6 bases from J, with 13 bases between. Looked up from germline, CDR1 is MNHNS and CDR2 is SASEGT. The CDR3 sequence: CASLRQEHGYTF. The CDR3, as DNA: TGTGCCAGCCTCCGACAGGAGCATGGCTACACCTTC.

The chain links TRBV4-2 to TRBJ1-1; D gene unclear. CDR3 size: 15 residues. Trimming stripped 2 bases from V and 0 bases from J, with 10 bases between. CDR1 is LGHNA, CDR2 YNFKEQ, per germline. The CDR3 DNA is TGTGCCAGCAGCCAACCTGGACTCATGAACACTGAAGCTTTCTTT. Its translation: CASSQPGLMNTEAFF.

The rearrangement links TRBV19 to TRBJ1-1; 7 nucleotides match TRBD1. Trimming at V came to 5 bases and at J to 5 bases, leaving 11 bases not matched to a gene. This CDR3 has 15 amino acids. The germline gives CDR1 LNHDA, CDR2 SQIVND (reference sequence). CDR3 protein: CASSARQGFGTEAFF. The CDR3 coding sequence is TGTGCCAGTAGTGCAAGACAGGGTTTTGGGACTGAAGCTTTCTTT.

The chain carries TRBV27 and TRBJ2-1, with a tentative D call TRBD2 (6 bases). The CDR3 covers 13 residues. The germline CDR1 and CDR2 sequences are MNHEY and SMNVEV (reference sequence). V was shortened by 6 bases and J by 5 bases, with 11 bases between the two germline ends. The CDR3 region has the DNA TGTGCCAGCAGGGGGGGTGGACACAATGAGCAGTTCTTC. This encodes CASRGGGHNEQFF.

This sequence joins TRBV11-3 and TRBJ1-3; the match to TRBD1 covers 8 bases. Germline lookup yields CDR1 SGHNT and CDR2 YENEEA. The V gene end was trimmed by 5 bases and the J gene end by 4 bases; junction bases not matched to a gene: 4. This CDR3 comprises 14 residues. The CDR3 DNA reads TGTGCCAGCAGCCGGACAGGGAACGGAAACACCATATATTTT. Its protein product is CASSRTGNGNTIYF.

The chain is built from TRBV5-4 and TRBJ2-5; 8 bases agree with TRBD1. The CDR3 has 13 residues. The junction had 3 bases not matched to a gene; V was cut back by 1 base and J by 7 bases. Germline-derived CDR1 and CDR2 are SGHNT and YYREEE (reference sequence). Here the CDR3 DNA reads TGTGCCAGCAGCTTGCAGGGGGCGGGGACCCAGTACTTC. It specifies CASSLQGAGTQYF.

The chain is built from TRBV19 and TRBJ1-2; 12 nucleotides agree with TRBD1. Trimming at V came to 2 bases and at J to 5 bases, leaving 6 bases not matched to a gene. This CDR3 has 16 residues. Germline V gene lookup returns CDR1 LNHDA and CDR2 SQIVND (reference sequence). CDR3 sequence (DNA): TGTGCCAGTAGTATATACGGGGACAGGGGGCAATATGGCTACACCTTC. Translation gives CASSIYGDRGQYGYTF.

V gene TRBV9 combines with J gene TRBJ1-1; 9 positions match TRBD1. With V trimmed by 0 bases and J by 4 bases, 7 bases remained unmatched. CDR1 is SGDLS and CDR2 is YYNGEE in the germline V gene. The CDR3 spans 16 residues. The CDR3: CASSVDGTGSITEAFF. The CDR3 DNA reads TGTGCCAGCAGCGTAGATGGGACAGGGAGTATCACTGAAGCTTTCTTT.

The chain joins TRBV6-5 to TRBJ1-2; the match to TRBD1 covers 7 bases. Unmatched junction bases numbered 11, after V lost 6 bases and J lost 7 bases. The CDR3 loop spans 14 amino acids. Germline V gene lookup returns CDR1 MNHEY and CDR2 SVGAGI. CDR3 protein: CASSLTGDSSGYTF. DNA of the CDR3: TGTGCCAGCAGCTTAACAGGGGACTCTAGTGGCTACACCTTC.

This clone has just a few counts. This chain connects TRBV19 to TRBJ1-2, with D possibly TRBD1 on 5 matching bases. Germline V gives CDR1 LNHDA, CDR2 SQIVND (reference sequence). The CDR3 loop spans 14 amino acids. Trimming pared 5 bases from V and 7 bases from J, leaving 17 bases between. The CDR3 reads CASSDSFDPAGYTF. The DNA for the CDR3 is TGTGCCAGTAGTGACAGCTTCGACCCTGCTGGCTACACCTTC.

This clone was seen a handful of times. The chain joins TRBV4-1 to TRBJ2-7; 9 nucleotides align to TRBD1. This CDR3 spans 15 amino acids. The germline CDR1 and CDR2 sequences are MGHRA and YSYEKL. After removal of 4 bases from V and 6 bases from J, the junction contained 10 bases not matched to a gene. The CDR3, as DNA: TGCGCCAGCAGCCTCTCGGGACAGGGACCACTCGAGCAGTACTTC. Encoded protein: CASSLSGQGPLEQYF.

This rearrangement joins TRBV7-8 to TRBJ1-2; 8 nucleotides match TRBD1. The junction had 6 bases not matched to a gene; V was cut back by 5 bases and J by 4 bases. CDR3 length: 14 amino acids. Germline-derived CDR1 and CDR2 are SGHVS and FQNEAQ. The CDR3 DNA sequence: TGTGCCAGCAGCGGGGACAGGAATATCTATGGCTACACCTTC. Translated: CASSGDRNIYGYTF.

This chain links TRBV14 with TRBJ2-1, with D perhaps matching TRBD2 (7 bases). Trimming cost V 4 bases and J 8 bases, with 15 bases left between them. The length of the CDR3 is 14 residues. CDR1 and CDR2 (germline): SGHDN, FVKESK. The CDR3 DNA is TGTGCCAGCAGCCTGGCGGGGGCGCCTCATGAGCAGTTCTTC. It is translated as CASSLAGAPHEQFF.

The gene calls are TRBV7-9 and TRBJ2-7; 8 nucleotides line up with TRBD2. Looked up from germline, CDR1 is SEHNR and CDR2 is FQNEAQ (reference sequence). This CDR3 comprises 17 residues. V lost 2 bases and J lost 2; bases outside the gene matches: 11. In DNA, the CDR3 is TGTGCCAGCAGCTTAAGAGAGCGGGAGACCAGAGCCTACGAGCAGTACTTC. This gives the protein CASSLRERETRAYEQYF.

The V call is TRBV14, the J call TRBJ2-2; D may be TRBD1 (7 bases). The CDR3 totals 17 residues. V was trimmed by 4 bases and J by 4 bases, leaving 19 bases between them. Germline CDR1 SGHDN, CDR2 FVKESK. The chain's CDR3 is CASSPKGGQASTGELFF. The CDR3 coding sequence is TGTGCCAGCAGCCCAAAGGGAGGACAGGCCTCCACCGGGGAGCTGTTTTTT.

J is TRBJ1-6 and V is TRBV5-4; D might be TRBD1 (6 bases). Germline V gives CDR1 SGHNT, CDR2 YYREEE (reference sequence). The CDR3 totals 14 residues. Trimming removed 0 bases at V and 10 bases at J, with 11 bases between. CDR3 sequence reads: CASSLVGAASPLHF. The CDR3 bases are TGTGCCAGCAGCTTGGTGGGGGCTGCGTCACCCCTCCACTTT.

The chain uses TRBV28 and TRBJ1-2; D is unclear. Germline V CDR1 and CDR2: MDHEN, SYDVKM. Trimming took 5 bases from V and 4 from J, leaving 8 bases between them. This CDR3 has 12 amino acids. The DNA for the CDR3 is TGTGCCAGCAGTCCTTTAATCTATGGCTACACCTTC. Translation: CASSPLIYGYTF.

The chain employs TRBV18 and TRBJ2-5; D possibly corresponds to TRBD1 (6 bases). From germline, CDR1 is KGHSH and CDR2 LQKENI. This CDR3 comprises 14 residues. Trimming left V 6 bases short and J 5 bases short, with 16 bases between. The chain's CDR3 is CASSPQGIGETQYF. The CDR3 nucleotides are TGTGCCAGCTCCCCCCAGGGGATCGGGGAGACCCAGTACTTC.